The following is a TCR beta chain sequence with its context. Its cognate antigen has yet to be identified. No base quality values were provided; no much bigger clone lies one nucleotide off. TCRbeta CDR3 regions were amplified from genomic DNA using the immunoSEQ Assay, a bias-controlled multiplex PCR. Processing in the source paper ran as follows. The number of nucleated cells in each sample was estimated from the amplification of reference gene primers within the assay. To quantify the absolute abundance of each unique TCRbeta CDR3 rearrangement, sequence reads were collapsed and filtered. Productive Simpson clonality was computed per sample as the square root of Simpson's diversity index over productive rearrangements. The immuneACCESS repertoire file appears here via TCRdb, limited to in-frame rearrangements. These files lack a portion of the clones; in checked studies, under half of the deficit traces to unresolved V genes, and the cause of the others is not known. V and J calls and clone size are given by that table; D and trimming were obtained from the DNA. Within this sample are about 130,000 clones, with about 86% of them counted one time only. Roughly 9% of the sample is in the top ten clones.

Ends trimmed: V by 5 bases, J by 6 bases; bases unmatched to a gene: 7. Including the terminal cysteine and phenylalanine, the CDR3 comprises 15 residues. The only DNA kept is the CDR3, 45 bases in frame from the first base. The germline V gene (reference sequence) supplies CDR1 MNHNY and CDR2 SVGAGI. Each collaborating institution followed its own protocols to collect whole blood in K2EDTA tubes. For TCRbeta analysis, collaborators shipped samples in one of three forms: frozen whole blood, isolated PBMCs, or DNA extracted from either of those sample types. The data were taken from a study of blood T cell repertoires in COVID-19 (dated by TCRdb to about 2020). Regarding the complete study: Collaborator samples came from the United States, Italy and Spain and covered acute and convalescent phases of COVID-19. The prospective study material was composed of cDNA or gDNA derived from T cells, B-cell-depleted T cells, or PBMCs. Deeply sampled blood TCRbeta repertoires from subjects exposed to, actively infected with, or recovered from COVID-19 were included in the dataset. The repertoires were released in a freely available public database intended as a resource for research on the immune response to SARS-CoV-2. The samples were drawn from the first 160 participants of the ongoing ImmuneRACE study and from 950 to 1,500 subjects provided by 6 global collaborators. A de-identified subject ID, COVID-19 status, age in years and sex were almost always included in the sample metadata. Where HLA class I and class II types were available, the types were taken from metadata supplied by the sample provider, not from assay-based typing. What the study reported, not specific to this receptor: How much clinical and demographic metadata was included differed by source and by participant, and the metadata was provided uncurated.

The clonotype comes from a woman aged 55-70 years with active or convalescent COVID-19. In this chain, TRBV6-6 is recombined with TRBJ2-1; 10 central nucleotides agree with TRBD2. The sequenced material came from peripheral blood. The DNA reads as follows: TGTGCCAGCAGTCCCTGGACTAGCGGCCTCAATGAGCAGTTCTTC. The encoded protein is CASSPWTSGLNEQFF.